This TCR beta chain was captured in a study of cytomegalovirus exposure and HLA in healthy donors. General study findings and limits: Three CMV-associated chains were confirmed in vitro to be specific for CMV antigens.

Only in-frame clones appear in the TCRdb table, and some are missing; sequencing was by immunoSEQ multiplex PCR. Of 110,000 to 150,000 clones in the sample, 89% were seen once. The CDR3 has 15 amino acids. V dropped 6 bases and J dropped 2; count of bases not matched to a gene: 11. Per the germline V gene, CDR1 is SGHRS and CDR2 is YFSETQ. Comment on this clone: The antigen is undetermined.

The sequencing input was PBMCs. This TCR was recovered from a young woman in good health and CMV-seropositive. V gene TRBV5-1 combines with J gene TRBJ2-7; 7 bases agree with TRBD1. This chain's CDR3 is CASTLTGTVPYEQYF. The DNA for the CDR3 is TGCGCCAGCACTCTTACCGGGACAGTACCCTACGAGCAGTACTTC.